The clone carrying this T cell receptor (beta chain) showed up just a few times. What it recognizes is unknown. This entry belongs to a study of T-cell reconstitution after alpha-beta-depleted transplantation in children. The study's findings and limits: Expanded graft clones numbering several hundred reportedly gave rise to alpha-beta T cells about two months after transplant. Surviving recipient T cells and thymic progenitors produced the high day-60 TCRbeta diversity seen in some patients.

The V and J ends lost 5 bases and 2 bases respectively, with 10 bases between them. Germline values: CDR1 MNHNS, CDR2 SASEGT. This CDR3 contains 14 residues. As it was prepared, the TCRbeta library received unique molecular identifiers. From the PCR reads, TCRdb called clonotypes with MiXCR, one entry per CDR3 protein. The data hold 610,000 or so distinct CDR3 sequences, with roughly 27% observed a single time. The TCR originated in a boy younger than two with Wiskott-Aldrich syndrome, due to receive a stem cell transplant. The specimen was PBMCs, collected before TCRalphabeta/CD19-depleted stem cell transplant. J is TRBJ1-3 and V is TRBV6-1; no definite D call. Here the CDR3 reads CASSPGYTGNTIYF. As DNA, the CDR3 is TGTGCCAGCAGTCCCGGGTATACTGGAAACACCATATATTTT.